This TCR beta chain was sequenced for a study of blood T cell repertoires in COVID-19 (dated by TCRdb to the early 2020s). The study in broad terms: Collaborator samples came from the United States, Italy and Spain and covered acute and convalescent phases of COVID-19. A de-identified subject ID, COVID-19 status, age in years and sex were almost always included in the sample metadata. The prospective study material was composed of cDNA or gDNA derived from T cells, B-cell-depleted T cells, or PBMCs. The samples were drawn from the first 160 participants of the ongoing ImmuneRACE study and from some 1,300 subjects provided by 6 global collaborators. A freely available public database, intended as a resource for researchers studying the immune response to SARS-CoV-2, is where the repertoires were released. Where available, HLA class I and class II types were obtained from metadata supplied by the sample provider rather than from assay-based typing. Subjects who had been exposed to COVID-19, were actively infected with it, or had recovered from it provided the deeply sampled blood TCRbeta repertoires that made up the dataset.

Each collaborating institution followed its own protocols to collect whole blood in K2EDTA tubes. For TCRbeta analysis, collaborator samples were shipped as frozen whole blood, as isolated PBMCs, or as DNA extracted from either sample type. Study-wide findings and limitations: The amount of clinical and demographic metadata varied by source and participant and was provided uncurated.

As concerns this clone: Its target antigen remains unknown. Base-call qualities are not available, and no considerably larger clone is one nucleotide away.

TCRbeta CDR3 regions were amplified from genomic DNA using the immunoSEQ Assay, a bias-controlled multiplex PCR. On the study's bioinformatics: Nucleated cell counts per sample were estimated from amplification of reference gene primers within the assay. Sequence reads were collapsed and filtered to measure the absolute abundance of every unique TCRbeta CDR3 rearrangement. For each sample, productive Simpson clonality was calculated as the square root of Simpson's diversity index across productive rearrangements. TCRdb limited this immuneACCESS table to in-frame rearrangements with V and J called. A share of clones is missing; checked studies link under half to unresolved V genes, and the rest is unexplained. The V and J calls and clone size come from that table; D and trimming were worked out from the DNA. Recorded for this sample are about 130,000 clones; around nine tenths of them occurred a single time. The ten biggest clones cover about 2% of the sample.

The sequence came from a man in his 70s with active COVID-19. What was sequenced was peripheral blood.

The DNA is TGCGCCAGCAGCTTGAGTGGACTAAGTACCTACAATGAGCAGTTCTTC. Translated, this is CASSLSGLSTYNEQFF. Recombination joined TRBV5-1 with TRBJ2-1; the D gene is perhaps TRBD2, on 6 matching bases. CDR1 SGHRS and CDR2 YFSETQ were looked up in the germline V gene. At the junction V is shortened by 1 base and J by 2 bases, with 13 bases in between. Spanning cysteine to phenylalanine, the CDR3 consists of 16 amino acids. Just the 48-base CDR3 DNA is kept, in frame starting at base 1.